The 9 T cell receptor beta chains presented below share a single source sample, sequenced in a study of human T cells and chemical hapten exposure. Indicated time point: patch test 1, 2 weeks after DPC sensitization. Treatment here: therapeutic diphenylcyclopropenone sensitization with weekly scalp DPC. In TCRdb, the RACE reads were re-called with MiXCR into one record per CDR3 protein. The table has 84,000 or so distinct CDR3 sequences, roughly a tenth seen once. Here the sequenced sample was whole blood, taken in connection with sensitization to the hapten diphenylcyclopropenone (DPC). These receptors came from a man aged 40-49 years with alopecia areata. Some clones in this sample may be carry-over from other donors' samples.

V is TRBV6-7 and J is TRBJ2-5, with D possibly matching TRBD1 (6 bases). TRBV6-7 is an open reading frame, and its role is uncertain. V was clipped by 2 bases and J by 1 base, with 8 bases between them. CDR3 length: 14 amino acids. The CDR3 protein is CASSYRDIQETQYF. CDR3 nucleotides: TGTGCCAGCAGTTACAGGGACATCCAAGAGACCCAGTACTTC.

This chain connects TRBV7-2 to TRBJ1-1; D not resolved. Trimming left V 4 bases short and J 2 bases short, with 8 bases between. From germline, CDR1 is SGHTA and CDR2 FQGNSA. The CDR3 is made up of 13 amino acids. The CDR3 here is CASSSKRNTEAFF. The CDR3 coding sequence is TGTGCCAGCAGCTCAAAGAGAAACACTGAAGCTTTCTTT.

The chain couples TRBV3-1 to TRBJ2-3; a weak D match, TRBD2 (5 bases). V lost 2 bases and J 4 bases, leaving 7 bases between the germline ends. Germline V CDR1 and CDR2: LGHDT, YNNKEL (reference sequence). CDR3 size: 13 residues. DNA for the CDR3: TGTGCCAGCAGCCAAACGCGGGCAGATACGCAGTATTTT. Its protein product is CASSQTRADTQYF.

As to this clonotype: Here the CDR3 omits its conserved ending phenylalanine or tryptophan, so a read error is the likely source. The chain couples TRBV6-5 to TRBJ2-5; TRBD1 agrees at 7 bases. CDR1 is MNHEY and CDR2 is SVGAGI in the germline V gene. J gave up 5 bases and V 5 bases, and 5 bases lay outside the gene matches. CDR3 length: 13 residues. The CDR3 spells CASSTGARETQYL. CDR3 coding DNA: TGTGCCAGCAGTACAGGGGCTCGGGAGACCCAGTACTTG.

This clonotype was recorded at least ten times. The V gene is TRBV6-2 or TRBV6-3, the J gene TRBJ1-1; D is unclear. The CDR3 is made up of 11 amino acids. V was cut by 5 bases and J by 7 bases, with 8 bases left in between. Germline V CDR1 and CDR2: MNHEY, SVGEGT. CDR3 DNA sequence: TGTGCCAGCAGTCACGGCGGTGAAGCTTTCTTT. Its translation is CASSHGGEAFF.

This clonotype has a handful of counts. The chain is built from TRBV12-3 or TRBV12-4 and TRBJ2-4; 9 bases agree with TRBD1. V dropped 5 bases and J dropped 7; count of bases not matched to a gene: 9. The CDR3 covers 15 residues. CDR3 amino acids: CASSPSATGGNIQYF. CDR3 DNA sequence: TGTGCCAGCAGTCCGAGTGCCACAGGGGGCAACATTCAGTACTTC.

This clonotype has only a few counts. The chain carries TRBV6-5 and TRBJ1-2, with 7 positions matching TRBD1. This CDR3 contains 14 residues. The V segment lost 6 bases and the J segment 4 bases; nucleotides outside the gene matches: 8. Germline V gene data show CDR1 as MNHEY and CDR2 as SVGAGI. The DNA of the CDR3 is TGTGCCAGCAGCCGAGGCGGGACAGCCTATGGCTACACCTTC. Its protein product is CASSRGGTAYGYTF.

The chain uses TRBV19 and TRBJ2-4, with TRBD2 identical over 8 bases. The CDR3 is made up of 12 amino acids. Germline V lookup: CDR1 LNHDA, CDR2 SQIVND (reference sequence). V dropped 5 bases and J dropped 15; count of bases not matched to a gene: 9. In nucleotides, the CDR3 is TGTGCCAGTAGTCAGCCGGGACTAGTACCGTACTTC. This translates into CASSQPGLVPYF.

This clonotype appeared a few times. The chain employs TRBV7-2 and TRBJ1-1; the match to TRBD1 covers 7 bases. Looked up from germline, CDR1 is SGHTA and CDR2 is FQGNSA. Trimming took 6 bases from V and 4 from J; bases not matched to a gene: 5. CDR3 size: 13 residues. The DNA for the CDR3 is TGTGCCAGCAGGATACAGGGGAGCACTGAAGCTTTCTTT. As protein: CASRIQGSTEAFF.